This is a list of T cell receptor beta chains from one sample in a study of OX40 agonist ivuxolimab in advanced cancers. TCRdb keeps only in-frame clones here, not all; method: immunoSEQ multiplex PCR. The data hold tens of thousands of clones, with about 82% observed a single time. The source material was CD4+ or CD8+ T cells sorted from blood, sampled in a trial of the OX40 agonist ivuxolimab. All receptors derive from an adult with an advanced solid tumor such as melanoma, head and neck, liver or kidney cancer. Both conserved end residues are trimmed from each CDR3.

length: 15; V: TRBV6-1; J: TRBJ2-3; CDR3: ASSVGLAGGPGDTQY
length: 13; V: TRBV14; J: TRBJ2-7; CDR3: ASSQASGVTYEQY
length: 9; V: TRBV30; J: TRBJ2-7; CDR3: AWSAEYEQY
length: 16; V: TRBV21-1; J: TRBJ2-2; CDR3: ASSKGLTDHSNTGELF
length: 12; V: TRBV5-5; J: TRBJ2-5; CDR3: ASSLAPGKETQY
length: 12; V: TRBV27; J: TRBJ1-4; CDR3: ASRGDGGNEKLF
length: 12; V: TRBV30; J: TRBJ1-1; CDR3: AWSVLEQGRGAF
length: 15; V: TRBV11-1; J: TRBJ1-1; CDR3: ASSPARDRFLGTEAF
length: 13; V: TRBV5-1; J: TRBJ1-1; CDR3: ASSQTGLEGTEAF
length: 13; V: TRBV7-9; J: TRBJ2-5; CDR3: ASSRGYGDGETQY